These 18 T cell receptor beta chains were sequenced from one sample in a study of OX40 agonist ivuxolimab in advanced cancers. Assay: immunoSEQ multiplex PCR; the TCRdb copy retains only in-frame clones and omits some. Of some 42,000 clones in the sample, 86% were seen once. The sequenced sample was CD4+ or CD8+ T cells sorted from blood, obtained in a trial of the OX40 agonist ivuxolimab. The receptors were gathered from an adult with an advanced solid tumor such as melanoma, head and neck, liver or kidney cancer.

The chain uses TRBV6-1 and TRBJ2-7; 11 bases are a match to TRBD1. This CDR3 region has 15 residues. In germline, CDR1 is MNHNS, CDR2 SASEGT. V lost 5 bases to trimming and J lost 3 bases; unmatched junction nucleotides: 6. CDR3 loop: CASSLGQGAFYEQYF. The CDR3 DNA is TGTGCCAGCAGTCTAGGACAGGGGGCTTTCTACGAGCAGTACTTC.

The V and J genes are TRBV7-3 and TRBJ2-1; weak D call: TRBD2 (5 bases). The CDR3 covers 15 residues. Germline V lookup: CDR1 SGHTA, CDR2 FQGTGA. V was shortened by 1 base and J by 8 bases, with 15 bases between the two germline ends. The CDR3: CASSLNLASFDEQFF. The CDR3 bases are TGTGCCAGCAGCTTAAACTTGGCTAGCTTCGATGAGCAGTTCTTC.

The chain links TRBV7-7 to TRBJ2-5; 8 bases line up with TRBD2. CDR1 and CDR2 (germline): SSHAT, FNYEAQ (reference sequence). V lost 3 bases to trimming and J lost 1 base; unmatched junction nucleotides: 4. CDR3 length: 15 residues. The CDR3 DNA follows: TGTGCCAGCAGCTTGGTAGCGGGACTCCAAGAGACCCAGTACTTC. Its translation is CASSLVAGLQETQYF.

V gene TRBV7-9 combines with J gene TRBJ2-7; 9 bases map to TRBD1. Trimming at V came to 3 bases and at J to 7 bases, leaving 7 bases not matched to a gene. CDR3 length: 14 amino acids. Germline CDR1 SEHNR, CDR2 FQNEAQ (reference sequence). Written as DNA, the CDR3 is TGTGCCAGCAGCTTGGACAGGGGCAGAGGGGAGCAGTACTTC. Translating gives CASSLDRGRGEQYF.

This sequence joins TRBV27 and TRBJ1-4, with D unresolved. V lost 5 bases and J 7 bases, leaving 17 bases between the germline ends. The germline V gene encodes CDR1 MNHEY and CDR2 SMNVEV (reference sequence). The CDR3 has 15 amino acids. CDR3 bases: TGTGCCAGCAGTCCCCGTTCTTACGGGAGTGAAAAACTGTTTTTT. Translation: CASSPRSYGSEKLFF.

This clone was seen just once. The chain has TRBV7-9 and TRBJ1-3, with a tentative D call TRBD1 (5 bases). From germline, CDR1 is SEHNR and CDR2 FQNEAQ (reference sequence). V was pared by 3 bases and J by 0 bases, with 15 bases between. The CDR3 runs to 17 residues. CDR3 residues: CASSFFGTVGSGNTIYF. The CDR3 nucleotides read TGTGCCAGCAGCTTCTTCGGGACCGTCGGCTCTGGAAACACCATATATTTT.

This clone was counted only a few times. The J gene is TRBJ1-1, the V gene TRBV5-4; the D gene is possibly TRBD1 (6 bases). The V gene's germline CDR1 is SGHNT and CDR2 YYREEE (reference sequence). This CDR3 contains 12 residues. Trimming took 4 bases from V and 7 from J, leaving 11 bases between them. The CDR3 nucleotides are TGTGCCAGCAGCCAAGGACAGCTTGAAGCTTTCTTT. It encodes CASSQGQLEAFF.

The CDR3 nucleotides are TGTGCCAGCAGCCCCCGAGGGGGACTAGCCACAGATACGCAGTATTTT. Its translation: CASSPRGGLATDTQYF. J is TRBJ2-3 and V is TRBV13; 9 positions match TRBD2. Germline lookup yields CDR1 PRHDT and CDR2 FYEKMQ (reference sequence). With V trimmed by 5 bases and J by 2 bases, 8 bases remained unmatched. This CDR3 spans 16 amino acids.

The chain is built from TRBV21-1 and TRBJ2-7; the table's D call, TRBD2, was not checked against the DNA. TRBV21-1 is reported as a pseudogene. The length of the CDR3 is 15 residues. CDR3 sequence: CASGGGVNSPYEQYV. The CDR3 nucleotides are TGTGCCAGCGGAGGAGGGGTTAACAGCCCCTACGAGCAGTACGTC.

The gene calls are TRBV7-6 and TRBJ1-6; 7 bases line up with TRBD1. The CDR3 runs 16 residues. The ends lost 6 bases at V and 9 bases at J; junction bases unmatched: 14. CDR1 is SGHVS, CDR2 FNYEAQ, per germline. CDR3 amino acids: CASSYSRGTAGSPLHF. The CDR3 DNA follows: TGTGCCAGCAGTTATAGTAGAGGGACAGCAGGTTCACCCCTCCACTTT.

The CDR3 spells CASSLDSTDTQYF. The DNA of the CDR3 is TGTGCCAGCAGCCTTGACAGCACAGATACGCAGTATTTT. The gene calls are TRBV6-6 and TRBJ2-3; D is ambiguous. With 6 bases removed from V and 0 bases from J, the gap between germline ends came to 7 bases. Germline V CDR1 and CDR2: MNHNY, SVGAGI (reference sequence). The CDR3 sequence is 13 residues long.

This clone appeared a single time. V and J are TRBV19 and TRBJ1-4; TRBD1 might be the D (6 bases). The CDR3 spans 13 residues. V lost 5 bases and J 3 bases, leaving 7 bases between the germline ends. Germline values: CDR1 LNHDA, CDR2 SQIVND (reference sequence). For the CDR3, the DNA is TGTGCCAGTAGTTGGACAGCTAATGAAAAACTGTTTTTT. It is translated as CASSWTANEKLFF.

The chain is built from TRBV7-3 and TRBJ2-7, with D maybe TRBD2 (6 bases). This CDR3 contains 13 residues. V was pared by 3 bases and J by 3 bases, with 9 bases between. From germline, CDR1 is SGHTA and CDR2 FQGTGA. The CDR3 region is CASSFPGDYEQYF. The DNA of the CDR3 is TGTGCCAGCAGCTTCCCGGGGGACTACGAGCAGTACTTC.

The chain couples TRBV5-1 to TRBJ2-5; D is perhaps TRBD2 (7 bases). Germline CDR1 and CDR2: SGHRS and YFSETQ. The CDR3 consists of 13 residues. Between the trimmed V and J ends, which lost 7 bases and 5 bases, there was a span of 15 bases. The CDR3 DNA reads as TGCGCCAGCGTTAAGAGGGGGGGTGAGACCCAGTACTTC. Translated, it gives CASVKRGGETQYF.

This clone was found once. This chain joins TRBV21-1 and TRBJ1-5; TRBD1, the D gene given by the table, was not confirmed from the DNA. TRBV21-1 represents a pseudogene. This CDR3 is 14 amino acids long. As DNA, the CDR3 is TGTGCCAGCAGCAAACGGCAGGGAAATCAGCCCCAGCATTTT. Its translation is CASSKRQGNQPQHF.

CDR3 amino acids: CASRREGENTGELFF. CDR3 nucleotides: TGTGCCAGCAGACGAGAGGGGGAGAACACCGGGGAGCTGTTTTTT. J is TRBJ2-2 and V is TRBV7-9; a possible D gene is TRBD1 (6 bases). The germline V gene has CDR1 SEHNR and CDR2 FQNEAQ (reference sequence). CDR3 length: 15 amino acids. V was shortened by 6 bases and J by 1 base, with 12 bases between the two germline ends.

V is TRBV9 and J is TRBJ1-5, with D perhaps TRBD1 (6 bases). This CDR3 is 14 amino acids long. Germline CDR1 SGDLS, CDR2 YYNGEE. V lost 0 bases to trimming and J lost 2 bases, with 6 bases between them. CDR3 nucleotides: TGTGCCAGCAGCGTAGGGACAGGCAATCAGCCCCAGCATTTT. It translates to CASSVGTGNQPQHF.

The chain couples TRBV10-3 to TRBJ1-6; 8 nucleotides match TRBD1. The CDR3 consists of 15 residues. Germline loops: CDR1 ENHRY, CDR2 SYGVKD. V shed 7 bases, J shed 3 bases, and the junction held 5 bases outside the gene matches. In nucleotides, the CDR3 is TGTGCCATCAAAGCAGGGGGCAGCTATAATTCACCCCTCCACTTT. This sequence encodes CAIKAGGSYNSPLHF.